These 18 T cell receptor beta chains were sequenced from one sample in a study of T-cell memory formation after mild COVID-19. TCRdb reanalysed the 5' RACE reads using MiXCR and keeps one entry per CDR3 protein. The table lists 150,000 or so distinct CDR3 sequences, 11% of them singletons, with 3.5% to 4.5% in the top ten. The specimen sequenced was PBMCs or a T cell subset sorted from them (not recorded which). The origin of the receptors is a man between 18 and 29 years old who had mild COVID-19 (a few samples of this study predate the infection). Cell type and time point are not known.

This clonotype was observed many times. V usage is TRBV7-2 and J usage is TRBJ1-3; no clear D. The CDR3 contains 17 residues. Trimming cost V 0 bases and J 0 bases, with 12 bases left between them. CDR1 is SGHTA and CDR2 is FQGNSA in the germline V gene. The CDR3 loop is CASSLAGNRNSGNTIYF. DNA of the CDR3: TGTGCCAGCAGCTTAGCTGGGAACCGAAACTCTGGAAACACCATATATTTT.

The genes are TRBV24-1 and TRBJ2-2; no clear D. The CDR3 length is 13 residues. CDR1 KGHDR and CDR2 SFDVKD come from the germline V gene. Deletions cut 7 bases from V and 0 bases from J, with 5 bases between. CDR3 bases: TGTGCCACCAGCAGGCCGAACACCGGGGAGCTGTTTTTT. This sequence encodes CATSRPNTGELFF.

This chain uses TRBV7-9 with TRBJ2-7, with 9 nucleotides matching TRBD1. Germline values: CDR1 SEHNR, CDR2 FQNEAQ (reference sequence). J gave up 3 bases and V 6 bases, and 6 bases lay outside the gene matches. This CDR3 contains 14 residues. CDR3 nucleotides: TGTGCCAGCAGGGGACAGGGAGAGTACTACGAGCAGTACGTC. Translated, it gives CASRGQGEYYEQYV.

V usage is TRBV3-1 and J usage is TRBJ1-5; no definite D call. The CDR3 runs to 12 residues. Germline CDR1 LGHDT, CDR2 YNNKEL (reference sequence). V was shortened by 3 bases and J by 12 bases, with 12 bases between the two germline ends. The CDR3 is CASSHGVAVQHF. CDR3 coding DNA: TGTGCCAGCAGCCACGGGGTTGCGGTCCAGCATTTT.

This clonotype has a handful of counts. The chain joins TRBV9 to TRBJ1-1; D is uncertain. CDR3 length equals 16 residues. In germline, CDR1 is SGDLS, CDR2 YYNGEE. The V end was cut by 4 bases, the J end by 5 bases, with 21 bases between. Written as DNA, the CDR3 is TGTGCCAGCAGCCCCCTTCAAATTTCAGCGGCAACTGAAGCTTTCTTT. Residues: CASSPLQISAATEAFF.

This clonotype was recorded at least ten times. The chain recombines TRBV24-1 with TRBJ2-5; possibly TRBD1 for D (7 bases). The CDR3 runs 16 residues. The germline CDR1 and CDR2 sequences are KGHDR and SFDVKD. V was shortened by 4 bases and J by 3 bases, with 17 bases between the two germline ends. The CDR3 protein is CATSEDPDREEETQYF. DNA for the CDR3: TGTGCCACCAGTGAGGACCCCGACAGGGAGGAAGAGACCCAGTACTTC.

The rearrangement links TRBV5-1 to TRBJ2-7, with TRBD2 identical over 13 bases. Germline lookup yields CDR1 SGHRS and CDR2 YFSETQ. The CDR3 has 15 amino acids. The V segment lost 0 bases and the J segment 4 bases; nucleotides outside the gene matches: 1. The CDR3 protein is CASSLGTSGGYEQYV. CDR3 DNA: TGCGCCAGCAGCTTGGGGACTAGCGGGGGTTACGAGCAGTACGTC.

In DNA form, the CDR3 reads TGCACCAGCCTTCCTAGCAGGGCCCCCTGCGAGCAGTACTTC. This encodes CTSLPSRAPCEQYF. This sequence joins TRBV1 and TRBJ2-7; no DNA check was done on the table's D call, TRBD2. TRBV1 is given as a pseudogene. The CDR3 sequence is 14 residues long.

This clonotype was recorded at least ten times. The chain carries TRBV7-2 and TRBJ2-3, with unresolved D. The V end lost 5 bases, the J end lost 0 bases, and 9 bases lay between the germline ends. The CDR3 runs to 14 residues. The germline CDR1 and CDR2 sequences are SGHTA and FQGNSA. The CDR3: CASSRGRSTDTQYF. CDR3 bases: TGTGCCAGCAGCCGAGGACGGAGCACAGATACGCAGTATTTT. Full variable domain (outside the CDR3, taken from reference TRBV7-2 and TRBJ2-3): GAGVSQSPSNKVTEKGKDVELRCDPISGHTALYWYRQSLGQGLEFLIYFQGNSAPDKSGLPSDRFSAERTGGSVSTLTIQRTQQEDSAVYLCASSRGRSTDTQYFGPGTRLTVL.

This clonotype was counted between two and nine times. CDR3 DNA: TGTGCCAGCAGTCTCTTCGGGGGTAACTACGAGCAGTACGTC. This sequence encodes CASSLFGGNYEQYV. This chain joins TRBV28 and TRBJ2-7; D perhaps matches TRBD2 (6 bases). This CDR3 contains 14 residues. The germline V and J ends were trimmed by 5 bases and 3 bases, with 14 bases remaining between them. Germline V lookup: CDR1 MDHEN, CDR2 SYDVKM.

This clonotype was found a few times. CDR3 amino acids: CASSYMNNQPQHF. The CDR3 coding sequence is TGTGCCAGCAGTTACATGAACAATCAGCCCCAGCATTTT. The chain joins TRBV2 to TRBJ1-5; D not resolved. Trimming pared 5 bases from V and 3 bases from J, leaving 8 bases between. This CDR3 contains 13 residues. Germline loops: CDR1 SNHLY, CDR2 FYNNEI.

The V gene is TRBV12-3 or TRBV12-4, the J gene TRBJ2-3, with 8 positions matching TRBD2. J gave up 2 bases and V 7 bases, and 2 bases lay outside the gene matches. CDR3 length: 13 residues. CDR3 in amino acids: CASILAATDTQYF. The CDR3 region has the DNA TGTGCCAGCATACTAGCGGCCACAGATACGCAGTATTTT.

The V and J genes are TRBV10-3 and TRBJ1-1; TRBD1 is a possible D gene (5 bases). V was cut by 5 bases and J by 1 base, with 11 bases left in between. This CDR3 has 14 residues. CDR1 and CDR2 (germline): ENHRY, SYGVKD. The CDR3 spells CAISWDSSNTEAFF. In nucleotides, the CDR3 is TGTGCCATCAGTTGGGACTCCTCGAACACTGAAGCTTTCTTT.

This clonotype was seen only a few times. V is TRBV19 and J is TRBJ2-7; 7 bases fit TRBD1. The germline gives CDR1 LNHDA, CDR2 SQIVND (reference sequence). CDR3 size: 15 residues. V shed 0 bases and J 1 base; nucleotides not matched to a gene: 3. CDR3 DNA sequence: TGTGCCAGTAGTATAGATAAGGGGGCTTCCTACGAGCAGTACTTC. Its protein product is CASSIDKGASYEQYF.

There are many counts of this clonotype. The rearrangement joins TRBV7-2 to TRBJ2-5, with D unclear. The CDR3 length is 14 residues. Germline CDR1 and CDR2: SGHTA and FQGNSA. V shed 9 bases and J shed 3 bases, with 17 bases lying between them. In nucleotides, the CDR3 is TGTGCCAGTCACCTAGGCAACCCAAAAGAGACCCAGTACTTC. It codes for CASHLGNPKETQYF. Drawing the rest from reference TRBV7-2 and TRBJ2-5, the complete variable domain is GAGVSQSPSNKVTEKGKDVELRCDPISGHTALYWYRQSLGQGLEFLIYFQGNSAPDKSGLPSDRFSAERTGGSVSTLTIQRTQQEDSAVYLCASHLGNPKETQYFGPGTRLLVL.

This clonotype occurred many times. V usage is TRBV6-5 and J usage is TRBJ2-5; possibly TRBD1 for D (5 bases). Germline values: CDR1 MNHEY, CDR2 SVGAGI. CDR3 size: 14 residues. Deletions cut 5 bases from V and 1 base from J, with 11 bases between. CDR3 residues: CASSDRTPQETQYF. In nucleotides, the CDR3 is TGTGCCAGCAGTGACCGGACACCCCAAGAGACCCAGTACTTC.

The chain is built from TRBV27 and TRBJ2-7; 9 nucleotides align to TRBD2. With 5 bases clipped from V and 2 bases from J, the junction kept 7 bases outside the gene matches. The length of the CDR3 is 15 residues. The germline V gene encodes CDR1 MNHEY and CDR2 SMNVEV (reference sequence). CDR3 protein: CASSPGLARTYEQYF. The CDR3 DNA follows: TGTGCCAGCAGTCCGGGACTAGCAAGGACCTACGAGCAGTACTTC.

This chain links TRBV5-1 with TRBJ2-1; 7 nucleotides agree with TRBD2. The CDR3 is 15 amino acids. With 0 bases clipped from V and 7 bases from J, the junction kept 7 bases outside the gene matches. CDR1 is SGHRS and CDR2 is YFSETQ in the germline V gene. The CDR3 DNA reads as TGCGCCAGCAGCTTGGCACTAGCGCGGGGGAATGAGCAGTTCTTC. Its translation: CASSLALARGNEQFF.